A single sample is the source of the 18 T cell receptor beta chains below, sequenced in a study of T cell changes during pregnancy in multiple sclerosis. Produced via immunoSEQ multiplex PCR; TCRdb's table is partial and in-frame only. The sample lists approximately 100,000 clones, around 92% occurring once. The sample consisted of peripheral blood, taken before pregnancy. These receptors originate from a female donor with multiple sclerosis, enrolled in a pregnancy study.

The chain recombines TRBV27 with TRBJ2-7; 8 bases align to TRBD2. This CDR3 contains 15 residues. In germline, CDR1 is MNHEY, CDR2 SMNVEV (reference sequence). V gave up 0 bases and J gave up 4 bases; unmatched junction bases: 5. The CDR3 region is CASSLSSGGIYEQYF. Written as DNA, the CDR3 is TGTGCCAGCAGTTTATCGTCGGGAGGGATTTACGAGCAGTACTTC.

This chain connects TRBV19 to TRBJ2-7, with 10 bases that match TRBD2. Germline trimming cut 6 bases from V and 1 base from J; bases unmatched to any gene: 6. In germline, CDR1 is LNHDA, CDR2 SQIVND (reference sequence). The CDR3 is 15 amino acids. The CDR3 protein is CASRGQREGSYEQYF. The CDR3 DNA reads as TGTGCCAGTAGAGGTCAGCGGGAGGGGTCCTACGAGCAGTACTTC.

The chain has TRBV19 and TRBJ1-2; D gene uncertain. Germline V CDR1 and CDR2: LNHDA, SQIVND (reference sequence). The CDR3 contains 14 residues. V lost 5 bases, J lost 7 bases, and 17 bases lay in between. CDR3 loop: CASSPCPRCGGYTF. The CDR3 DNA reads TGTGCCAGTAGTCCATGCCCCCGATGCGGTGGCTACACCTTC.

This rearrangement joins TRBV19 to TRBJ1-3; D is unresolved. The CDR3 sequence is 16 residues long. V lost 3 bases and J 0 bases, leaving 12 bases between the germline ends. Germline CDR1 and CDR2: LNHDA and SQIVND (reference sequence). This CDR3 is CASSMGGYHSGNTIYF. In DNA form, the CDR3 reads TGTGCCAGTAGTATGGGAGGGTACCACTCTGGAAACACCATATATTTT.

The chain carries TRBV19 and TRBJ2-2; TRBD2 matches 12 bases. The V gene end was trimmed by 8 bases and the J gene end by 7 bases; junction bases not matched to a gene: 5. The CDR3 runs 14 residues. Germline V gene sequence: CDR1 LNHDA, CDR2 SQIVND (reference sequence). The CDR3 sequence: CASRLAGAGGELFF. The CDR3 nucleotides are TGTGCCAGTCGACTAGCGGGAGCCGGCGGGGAGCTGTTTTTT.

The genes are TRBV10-3 and TRBJ2-7; 8 bases match TRBD2. Looked up from germline, CDR1 is ENHRY and CDR2 is SYGVKD. CDR3 length: 14 residues. V was clipped by 6 bases and J by 7 bases; unmatched bases: 11. This CDR3 reads CAIREGAGAGEQYF. CDR3 in DNA: TGTGCCATCAGGGAAGGAGCGGGAGCGGGAGAGCAGTACTTC.

V gene TRBV28 combines with J gene TRBJ2-7, with 13 bases that match TRBD2. The germline gives CDR1 MDHEN, CDR2 SYDVKM. V was clipped by 3 bases and J by 2 bases; unmatched bases: 7. The CDR3 is made up of 17 amino acids. CDR3 residues: CASSLGSGLAGTYEQYF. The CDR3 bases are TGTGCCAGCAGTTTGGGCTCGGGACTAGCGGGAACCTACGAGCAGTACTTC.

The rearrangement uses TRBV15 and TRBJ1-5, with 9 bases matching TRBD1. V trimming: 3 bases; J trimming: 7 bases; junction bases outside the gene matches: 10. The CDR3 runs to 16 residues. Germline V gene sequence: CDR1 LNHNV, CDR2 YYDKDF (reference sequence). CDR3 sequence: CATSSLQTGGSQPQHF. In DNA, the CDR3 is TGTGCCACCAGCAGCCTTCAAACAGGGGGCAGCCAGCCCCAGCATTTT.

V gene TRBV10-3 combines with J gene TRBJ2-6, with a weak D call TRBD1 (6 bases). Trimming removed 4 bases from V and 0 bases from J, with 16 bases in between. Germline CDR1 and CDR2: ENHRY and SYGVKD. The CDR3 has 18 amino acids. CDR3 amino acids: CAISALAGDFSGANVLTF. For the CDR3, the DNA is TGTGCCATCAGTGCACTGGCAGGGGATTTCTCTGGGGCCAACGTCCTGACTTTC.

The V and J genes are TRBV4-2 and TRBJ2-1; TRBD2 matches at 9 bases. This CDR3 region has 15 residues. V gave up 5 bases and J gave up 5 bases; unmatched junction bases: 7. Germline CDR1 LGHNA, CDR2 YNFKEQ. CDR3 amino acids: CASSFRLAENNEQFF. In DNA, the CDR3 is TGTGCCAGCAGCTTCCGACTAGCGGAAAACAATGAGCAGTTCTTC.

The J gene is TRBJ2-2, the V gene TRBV29-1, with a possible D match to TRBD1 (7 bases). Trimming pared 7 bases from V and 4 bases from J, leaving 13 bases between. The CDR3 contains 13 residues. The germline V gene has CDR1 SQVTM and CDR2 ANQGSEA. This CDR3 is CSADRRGTGELFF. DNA for the CDR3: TGCAGCGCGGACAGGAGGGGCACCGGGGAGCTGTTTTTT.

This clone was observed once. The chain joins TRBV7-9 to TRBJ2-6; D perhaps matches TRBD1 (5 bases). The germline CDR1 and CDR2 sequences are SEHNR and FQNEAQ (reference sequence). Trimming left V 5 bases short and J 6 bases short, with 11 bases between. The CDR3 runs to 14 residues. In DNA, the CDR3 is TGTGCCAGCAGCCCAGGGCGAGTGGCCAACGTCCTGACTTTC. This encodes CASSPGRVANVLTF.

The rearrangement uses TRBV29-1 and TRBJ1-1; a weak D match, TRBD1 (6 bases). This CDR3 comprises 13 residues. Looked up from germline, CDR1 is SQVTM and CDR2 is ANQGSEA. V shed 6 bases and J shed 3 bases, with 14 bases lying between them. CDR3 in amino acids: CSVRGGLDTEAFF. CDR3 DNA sequence: TGCAGCGTGAGGGGGGGTTTGGACACTGAAGCTTTCTTT. Variable domain in full (rest from reference TRBV29-1 and TRBJ1-1): SAVISQKPSRDICQRGTSLTIQCQVDSQVTMMFWYRQQPGQSLTLIATANQGSEATYESGFVIDKFPISRPNLTFSTLTVSNMSPEDSSIYLCSVRGGLDTEAFFGQGTRLTVV.

V gene TRBV28 combines with J gene TRBJ1-5; D is perhaps TRBD1 (6 bases). The CDR3 extends over 16 amino acids. CDR1 is MDHEN and CDR2 is SYDVKM in the germline V gene. V was shortened by 4 bases and J by 5 bases, with 18 bases between the two germline ends. The CDR3 nucleotides are TGTGCCAGCAGTTCACACGAGGACAGCCCCCATCAGCCCCAGCATTTT. It specifies CASSSHEDSPHQPQHF.

The V call is TRBV30, the J call TRBJ2-5; weak D call: TRBD2 (7 bases). This CDR3 has 15 amino acids. Between the trimmed V and J ends, which lost 3 bases and 5 bases, there was a span of 19 bases. The V gene's germline CDR1 is GTSNPN and CDR2 SVGIG (reference sequence). CDR3 sequence reads: CAWRWGGGRVETQYF. As DNA, the CDR3 is TGTGCCTGGAGGTGGGGAGGGGGGCGAGTGGAGACCCAGTACTTC.

This clone appeared a single time. The V call is TRBV20-1, the J call TRBJ1-2; D is ambiguous. Germline V gene sequence: CDR1 DFQATT, CDR2 SNEGSKA (reference sequence). Trimming stripped 2 bases from V and 10 bases from J, with 11 bases between. This CDR3 contains 11 residues. CDR3 nucleotides: TGCAGTGCTAGACCCGGGCGGGACTACACCTTC. Its protein product is CSARPGRDYTF.

This chain connects TRBV28 to TRBJ1-1; 11 bases fit TRBD1. The CDR3 totals 16 residues. The germline V gene encodes CDR1 MDHEN and CDR2 SYDVKM. After removal of 4 bases from V and 1 base from J, the junction contained 5 bases not matched to a gene. CDR3 sequence reads: CASSSGQGGSNTEAFF. CDR3 DNA sequence: TGTGCCAGCAGTTCGGGACAGGGGGGATCGAACACTGAAGCTTTCTTT. Based on the CDR3 plus reference TRBV28 and TRBJ1-1, the full variable domain is DVKVTQSSRYLVKRTGEKVFLECVQDMDHENMFWYRQDPGLGLRLIYFSYDVKMKEKGDIPEGYSVSREKKERFSLILESASTNQTSMYLCASSSGQGGSNTEAFFGQGTRLTVV.

The chain carries TRBV4-1 and TRBJ1-2; TRBD1 matches at 12 bases. Trimming took 4 bases from V and 6 from J; bases not matched to a gene: 18. Per the germline V gene, CDR1 is MGHRA and CDR2 is YSYEKL. This CDR3 has 19 residues. The CDR3 DNA is TGCGCCAGCAGCCCAATGCTCCGGGACAGGGGGCAAAGAAGGAATGGCTACACCTTC. It is translated as CASSPMLRDRGQRRNGYTF.